The TCR beta chain described here comes from a study of blood T cell repertoires in COVID-19. About the research overall: The United States, Italy and Spain were the sources of the acute and convalescent COVID-19 samples. Sample material is recorded as cDNA or gDNA derived from T cells, B-cell-depleted T cells, or PBMCs.

Authors' methods: Amplification of reference gene primers was used by the study to estimate nucleated cell counts. Measured with immunoSEQ multiplex PCR; TCRdb has only the in-frame clones, and not every one. The V and J calls and the clone size are those of that table, but D and trimming were determined from the DNA. This table has about 190,000 clones, about 86% appearing once. Germline V gene sequence: CDR1 LGHDT, CDR2 YNNKEL (reference sequence). J gave up 6 bases and V 5 bases, and 4 bases lay outside the gene matches. The CDR3 extends over 14 amino acids. The sequencing sample was made of peripheral blood. The receptor was derived from a man in his forties or fifties with active or convalescent COVID-19. This chain uses TRBV3-1 (or the pseudogene TRBV3-2) with TRBJ1-5, with 10 bases that match TRBD1. The CDR3 DNA sequence: TGTGCCAGCAGCTCAGACAGGGGGCTTCAGCCCCAGCATTTT. Translation gives CASSSDRGLQPQHF.